The present T cell receptor beta chain was sequenced within a study of blood T cell repertoires in COVID-19. About the study: Nucleic acid was either cDNA or gDNA, and it came from T cells, B-cell-depleted T cells, or PBMCs.

Profiled with immunoSEQ multiplex PCR; TCRdb holds only in-frame clones, not every one. This table holds 60,000 to 75,000 clones, 82% found once. The CDR3 consists of 14 residues. CDR1 and CDR2 (germline): SGHRS, YFSETQ. V was pared by 4 bases and J by 6 bases, with 14 bases between. The gene calls are TRBV5-1 and TRBJ2-1; D might be TRBD2 (5 bases). Sequencing used peripheral blood. This TCR derives from a woman of 80 years or more with acute or convalescent COVID-19. The CDR3 nucleotides read TGCGCCAGCAGCCCCGCCCGAGGGCGCAATGAGCAGTTCTTC. Residues: CASSPARGRNEQFF.